The sequence of this TCR beta chain was determined in a study of blood T cell repertoires in COVID-19. Study-wide background: From the United States, Italy and Spain came samples of acute and convalescent COVID-19. PBMCs, B-cell-depleted T cells, or T cells provided the cDNA or gDNA that made up the material.

The Seattle patients joined while their infection was active and were tracked longitudinally afterward. Germline CDR1 is SGDLS and CDR2 is YYNGEE. The CDR3 spans 16 residues. The V end lost 3 bases, the J end lost 9 bases, and 24 bases lay between the germline ends. Study processing details: Counts of nucleated cells, estimated from reference gene primer amplification, were obtained. The protocol was immunoSEQ multiplex PCR, while the TCRdb copy is restricted to in-frame clones and leaves out a portion. V, J and clone size are taken as reported in that table, and D and trimming were inferred from the DNA itself. The data contain roughly 280,000 clones, roughly 90% of them singletons.

The chain combines TRBV9 with TRBJ2-5; D is possibly TRBD1 (6 bases). This receptor was identified in a woman aged 25 to 39 with COVID-19, enrolled during active disease. Sequenced: peripheral blood. CDR3 DNA sequence: TGTGCCAGCAGCGGGGGGACAACATTCAGACCCTCGGCCCAGTACTTC. Translating it yields CASSGGTTFRPSAQYF.